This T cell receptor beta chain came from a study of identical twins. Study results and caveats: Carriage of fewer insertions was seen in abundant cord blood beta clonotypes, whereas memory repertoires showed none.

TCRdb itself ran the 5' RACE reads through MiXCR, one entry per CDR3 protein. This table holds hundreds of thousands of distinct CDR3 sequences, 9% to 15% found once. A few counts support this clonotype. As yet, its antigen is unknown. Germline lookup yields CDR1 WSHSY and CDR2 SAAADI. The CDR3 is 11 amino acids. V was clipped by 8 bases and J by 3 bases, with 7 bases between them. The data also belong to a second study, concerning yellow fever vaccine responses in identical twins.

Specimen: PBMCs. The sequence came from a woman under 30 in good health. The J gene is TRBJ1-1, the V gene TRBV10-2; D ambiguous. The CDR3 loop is CASAIYTEAFF. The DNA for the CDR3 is TGCGCCAGCGCAATTTACACTGAAGCTTTCTTT.